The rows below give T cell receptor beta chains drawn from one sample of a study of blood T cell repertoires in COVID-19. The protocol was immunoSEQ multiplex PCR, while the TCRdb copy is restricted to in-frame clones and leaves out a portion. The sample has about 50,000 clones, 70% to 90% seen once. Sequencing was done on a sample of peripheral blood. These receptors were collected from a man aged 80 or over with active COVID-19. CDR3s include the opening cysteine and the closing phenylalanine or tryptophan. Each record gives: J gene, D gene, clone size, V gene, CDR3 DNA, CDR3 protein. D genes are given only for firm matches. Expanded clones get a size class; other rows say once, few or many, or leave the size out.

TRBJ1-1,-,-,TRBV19,TGTGCCAGTAGGGGCCGGAGGGAAGCTTTCTTT,CASRGRREAFF
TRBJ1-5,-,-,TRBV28,TGTGCCAGCAGCCCTGGGGCAGGGACAACCAATCAGCCCCAGCATTTT,CASSPGAGTTNQPQHF
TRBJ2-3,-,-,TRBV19,TGTGCCAGTAGGGGACCCGGACAGACAGATACGCAGTATTTT,CASRGPGQTDTQYF
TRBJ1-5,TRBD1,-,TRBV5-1,TGCGCCAGCAGCCCCAGTGGACAGGGGGTCGGACAGCCCCAGCATTTT,CASSPSGQGVGQPQHF
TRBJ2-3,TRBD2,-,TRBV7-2,TGTGCCAGCAGCCCGGGACTAGCGGTTAGCACAGATACGCAGTATTTT,CASSPGLAVSTDTQYF
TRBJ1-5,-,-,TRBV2,TGTGCCAGCAGTGAAGGGGGGCGAAATCAGCCCCAGCATTTT,CASSEGGRNQPQHF
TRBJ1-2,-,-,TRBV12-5,TGTGCTAGTGGTTTGGTAGATTTCCGACAACCCAAAGGCTACACCTTC,CASGLVDFRQPKGYTF
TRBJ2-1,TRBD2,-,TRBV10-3,TGTGCCATCAGCTTTGTAGCGGGGGGCAATGAGCAGTTCTTC,CAISFVAGGNEQFF
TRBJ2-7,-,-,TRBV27,TGTGCCAGCAGTTTAAACAGGGTAGCCTACGAGCAGTACTTC,CASSLNRVAYEQYF
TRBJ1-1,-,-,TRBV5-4,TGTGCCAGCAGCTCGGAGGGACCGGACACTGAAGCTTTCTTT,CASSSEGPDTEAFF
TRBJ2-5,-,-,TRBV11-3,TGTGCCAGCAGCCCCCGGTCAGGGGACCAAGAGACCCAGTACTTC,CASSPRSGDQETQYF
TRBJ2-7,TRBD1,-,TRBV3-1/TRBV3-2,TGTGCCAGTAGCCCGGGACAGGGTGGTGAGCAGTACTTC,CASSPGQGGEQYF
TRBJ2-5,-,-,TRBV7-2,TGTGCCAGCAGCCTATCAACCCAAGAGACCCAGTACTTC,CASSLSTQETQYF
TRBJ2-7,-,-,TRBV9,TGTGCCAGCAGCGTAGGGTTTCAGGGAAATGGCTACGAGCAGTACTTC,CASSVGFQGNGYEQYF
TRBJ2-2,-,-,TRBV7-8,TGTGCCAGCAATTCAGGGCCTAACACCGGGGAGCTGTTTTTT,CASNSGPNTGELFF
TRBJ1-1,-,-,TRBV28,TGTGCCAGCAGACGTCGACAGGACCGCATGAACACTGAAGCTTTCTTT,CASRRRQDRMNTEAFF
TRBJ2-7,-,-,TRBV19,TGTGCCAGTAGTATCAGGGGCGCCTCCTCAACCAGCCACGAGCAGTACTTC,CASSIRGASSTSHEQYF
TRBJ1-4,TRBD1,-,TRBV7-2,TGTGCCAGCAGTCGCACGGGACAGAGTAATGAAAAACTGTTTTTT,CASSRTGQSNEKLFF
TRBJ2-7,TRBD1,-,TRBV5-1,TGCGCCAGCAGCTTAGCCGGGACAGCAATCTACGAGCAGTACTTC,CASSLAGTAIYEQYF
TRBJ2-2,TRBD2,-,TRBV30,TGTGCCTGGAGTGTAGGACTAGCGGGAACGAACACCGGGGAGCTGTTTTTT,CAWSVGLAGTNTGELFF
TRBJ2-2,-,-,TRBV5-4,TGTGCCAGCAGCTTGGTTGGAGGGGACGGGGAGCTGTTTTTT,CASSLVGGDGELFF
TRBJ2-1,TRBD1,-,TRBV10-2,TGCGCCAGCAGTGAGGACAGGGTAATTGGAGAGCAGTTCTTC,CASSEDRVIGEQFF
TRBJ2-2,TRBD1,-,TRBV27,TGTGCCAGCAGACTAGGACAGGACACCGGGGAGCTGTTTTTT,CASRLGQDTGELFF
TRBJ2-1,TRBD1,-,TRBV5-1,TGCGCCAGCAGCTTTACAGGGGGGAATGAGCAGTTCTTC,CASSFTGGNEQFF
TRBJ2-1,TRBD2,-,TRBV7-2,TGTGCCAGCACCCGACGCGGGACTACAGTTAGTAGTGAGCAGTTCTTC,CASTRRGTTVSSEQFF
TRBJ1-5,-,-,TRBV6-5,TGTGCCAGCAGTTCCCAGGGGAATCAGCCCCAGCATTTT,CASSSQGNQPQHF
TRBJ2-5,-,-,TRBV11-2,TGTGCCAGCAGCTTAGATTCGGAGCACCAAGAGACCCAGTACTTC,CASSLDSEHQETQYF
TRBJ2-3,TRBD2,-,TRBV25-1,TGTGCCAGCAGTGGGGGACTAGCGGGAGTTGAAGATACGCAGTATTTT,CASSGGLAGVEDTQYF
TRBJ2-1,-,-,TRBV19,TGTGCCAGTAGATTACTAGTTCGGGACAATGAGCAGTTCTTC,CASRLLVRDNEQFF
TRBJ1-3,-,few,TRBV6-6,TGTGCCAGCAGCCCAGACAGGAAAGCTGGAAACACCATATATTTT,CASSPDRKAGNTIYF
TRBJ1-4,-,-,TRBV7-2,TGTGCCAGCAGCTTAGCGGGGGCGGTAGGTGAAAAACTGTTTTTT,CASSLAGAVGEKLFF
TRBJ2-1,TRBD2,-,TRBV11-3,TGTGCCAGCAGCCCCGGGAGGGGGAGGGAAAACAATGAGCAGTTCTTC,CASSPGRGRENNEQFF
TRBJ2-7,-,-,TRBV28,TGTGCCAGCAGTTTTGGGGCGGGAATAACCTACGAGCAGTACTTC,CASSFGAGITYEQYF
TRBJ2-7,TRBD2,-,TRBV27,TGTGCCAGCAGTTCCGGACTAGCCTACGAGCAGTACTTC,CASSSGLAYEQYF
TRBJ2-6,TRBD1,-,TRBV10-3,TGTGCCATCAGTGAAGGAGGGACAGGGATGTCCGGGGCCAACGTCCTGACTTTC,CAISEGGTGMSGANVLTF
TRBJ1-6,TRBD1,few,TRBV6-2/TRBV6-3,TGTGCCAGCAGTTACGGGGGACAGGGAATACCCCTCCACTTT,CASSYGGQGIPLHF
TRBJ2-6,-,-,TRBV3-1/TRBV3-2,TGTGCCAGCAGCCAACCTCCCACAGGGTTTGGGGCCAACGTCCTGACTTTC,CASSQPPTGFGANVLTF
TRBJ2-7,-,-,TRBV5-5,TGTGCCAGCAGCCCCTCGGACCCTTGGGAGCGGGTGGGCTCCTACGAGCAGTACTTC,CASSPSDPWERVGSYEQYF
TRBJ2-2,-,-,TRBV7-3,TGTGCCAGCAGCTTAGGGTCTAGCGTGGCGAACACCGGGGAGCTGTTTTTT,CASSLGSSVANTGELFF
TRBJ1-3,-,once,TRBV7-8,TGTGCCAGCAGCGCTCAACGTATAAGGGCAGGGAAGGAGACTGGAAACACCATATATTTT,CASSAQRIRAGKETGNTIYF
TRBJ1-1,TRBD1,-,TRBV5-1,TGCGCCAGCAGCTGGGGGACAGCAGAGGAGGCCTTTGAAGCTTTCTTT,CASSWGTAEEAFEAFF
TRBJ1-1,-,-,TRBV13,TGTGCCAGCAGCTTTGGGGGAAGGGGGTATGAAGCTTTCTTT,CASSFGGRGYEAFF